The rows below give T cell receptor beta chains drawn from one sample of a study of T cells after posttransplantation cyclophosphamide. TCRdb's copy holds only in-frame clones and misses some; the assay was immunoSEQ multiplex PCR. The sample holds fewer than 40,000 clones, and no clone turns up only once. The sample comprised PBMCs. The receptors were sampled from a woman in her fifties or sixties in good health and a related stem cell transplant donor. Each CDR3 is given with its conserved first and last residue. Fields, in order: J gene, D gene, V gene, clone size, CDR3 protein, CDR3 DNA. D genes are given only for firm matches. Only some rows state a clone size, as once, few, many or a class for expanded clones.

TRBJ1-1 NA TRBV15 many CATSRSEGAEAFF TGTGCCACCAGCAGATCGGAGGGGGCTGAAGCTTTCTTT
TRBJ1-4 NA TRBV2 many CASTGASNEKLFF TGTGCCAGCACAGGGGCTTCTAATGAAAAACTGTTTTTT
TRBJ1-1 NA TRBV27 many CASSRPQGRAAFF TGTGCCAGCAGCCGGCCCCAGGGAAGGGCAGCTTTCTTT
TRBJ1-1 TRBD1 TRBV4-2 many CASSQGTGLMNTEAFF TGTGCCAGCAGCCAGGGGACAGGGCTTATGAACACTGAAGCTTTCTTT
TRBJ1-4 TRBD1 TRBV10-3 many CAISETGVANEKLFF TGTGCCATCAGTGAGACAGGGGTAGCTAATGAAAAACTGTTTTTT
TRBJ2-3 TRBD2 TRBV11-3 few CASSLGGRRADTQYF TGTGCCAGCAGCTTGGGCGGGAGGCGCGCAGATACGCAGTATTTT
TRBJ2-7 TRBD2 TRBV25-1 NA CASTTSDTYEQYF TGTGCCAGCACCACTAGCGACACCTACGAGCAGTACTTC
TRBJ2-7 TRBD1 TRBV2 many CASSLQGNSYEQYF TGTGCCAGCAGCCTACAGGGGAATTCCTACGAGCAGTACTTC
TRBJ2-7 NA TRBV5-4 many CASSLTTGYEQYF TGTGCCAGCAGCTTGACCACCGGCTACGAGCAGTACTTC
TRBJ2-7 TRBD1 TRBV7-6 few CASSIGTVGSYEQYF TGTGCCAGCAGCATTGGGACAGTTGGATCCTACGAGCAGTACTTC
TRBJ2-7 TRBD2 TRBV18 many CASSPPRASGIYEQYF TGTGCCAGCTCACCACCGAGGGCTAGCGGGATTTACGAGCAGTACTTC
TRBJ1-2 TRBD1 TRBV11-2 many CASSLQGASLQGYTF TGTGCCAGCAGCTTGCAGGGGGCCTCTCTTCAAGGCTACACCTTC
TRBJ2-1 TRBD1 TRBV4-1 NA CASSQEKETGIKQFF TGCGCCAGCAGCCAAGAAAAGGAGACAGGGATTAAGCAGTTCTTC
TRBJ1-2 TRBD1 TRBV2 many CASSLRGAHGYTF TGTGCCAGCAGTCTCAGGGGGGCGCATGGCTACACCTTC
TRBJ2-7 TRBD2 TRBV5-1 many CASRIAGYYEQYF TGCGCCAGCAGAATAGCGGGGTACTACGAGCAGTACTTC
TRBJ1-5 NA TRBV5-4 many CASSLSPANGNQPQHF TGTGCCAGCAGCTTAAGCCCCGCGAATGGCAATCAGCCCCAGCATTTT
TRBJ1-4 NA TRBV7-9 NA CASSLARQGSREKLFF TGTGCCAGCAGCTTAGCGCGGCAGGGATCGCGGGAAAAACTGTTTTTT
TRBJ2-7 NA TRBV10-1 many CASSGQYDEQYF TGCGCCAGCTCCGGACAGTATGACGAGCAGTACTTC
TRBJ1-2 NA TRBV6-5 many CASSKGSGGYTF TGTGCCAGCAGTAAGGGGTCCGGGGGCTACACCTTC
TRBJ1-2 NA TRBV27 many CASSRTPSGRVVTF TGTGCCAGCAGCCGTACACCCTCTGGCAGGGTGGTGACCTTC
TRBJ2-7 TRBD2 TRBV4-3 many CASSQDPSGEQGEQYF TGCGCCAGCAGCCAAGATCCTAGCGGAGAGCAAGGCGAGCAGTACTTC
TRBJ2-1 TRBD2 TRBV24-1 many CATSSSGRGYNEQFF TGTGCCACCAGCAGTAGCGGGAGAGGCTACAATGAGCAGTTCTTC
TRBJ2-1 TRBD2 TRBV27 many CASSSRTSGRTYNEQFF TGTGCCAGCAGTTCGCGGACTAGCGGGCGCACCTACAATGAGCAGTTCTTC
TRBJ1-5 NA TRBV4-1 many CASSFLGSNQPQHF TGCGCCAGCAGCTTTTTAGGGAGCAATCAGCCCCAGCATTTT
TRBJ1-6 NA TRBV6-2/TRBV6-3 few CASSRTDSQYSPLHF TGTGCCAGCAGCCGAACGGACAGTCAGTACTCACCCCTCCACTTT
TRBJ2-2 TRBD1 TRBV29-1 NA CSVRGQANTGELFF TGCAGCGTTCGCGGACAGGCGAACACCGGGGAGCTGTTTTTT
TRBJ1-5 TRBD1 TRBV6-2/TRBV6-3 NA CASSWDRGYQPQHF TGTGCCAGCAGTTGGGACAGGGGATATCAGCCCCAGCATTTT
TRBJ2-1 TRBD2 TRBV12-3/TRBV12-4 many CASSPIAGWSPNEQFF TGTGCCAGCAGCCCTATAGCGGGATGGTCCCCCAATGAGCAGTTCTTC
TRBJ1-3 NA TRBV2 many CASSVQGSLATIYF TGTGCCAGCAGTGTCCAGGGTTCTCTTGCCACCATATATTTT
TRBJ2-1 TRBD2 TRBV29-1 many CSVEGASGRGNEQFF TGCAGCGTTGAAGGAGCTAGCGGGAGGGGGAATGAGCAGTTCTTC
TRBJ2-1 NA TRBV19 many CASRMSAQGYNEQFF TGTGCCAGTAGGATGAGCGCGCAAGGCTACAATGAGCAGTTCTTC
TRBJ2-2 NA TRBV6-6 many CASKTGYTGELFF TGTGCCAGCAAGACTGGTTACACCGGGGAGCTGTTTTTT
TRBJ2-2 TRBD2 TRBV27 many CASSSNTGTSGRAWAGELFF TGTGCCAGCAGTTCCAACACCGGGACTAGCGGGAGGGCCTGGGCCGGGGAGCTGTTTTTT
TRBJ1-4 TRBD1 TRBV28 many CASSLYPGTASEKLFF TGTGCCAGCAGCCTTTATCCAGGGACAGCTTCTGAAAAACTGTTTTTT
TRBJ2-1 NA TRBV24-1 many CATSPRGAGNEQFF TGTGCCACCAGTCCCCGGGGGGCTGGGAATGAGCAGTTCTTC
TRBJ2-7 NA TRBV7-6 many CASSLDGAREQYF TGTGCCAGCAGCTTAGACGGAGCGAGGGAGCAGTACTTC
TRBJ2-3 TRBD2 TRBV7-2 many CASSPPAGGPSTDTQYF TGTGCCAGCAGCCCCCCAGCGGGAGGGCCGAGCACAGATACGCAGTATTTT
TRBJ2-7 TRBD2 TRBV6-2/TRBV6-3 many CASSRTSGRSSYEQYF TGTGCCAGCAGCAGGACTAGCGGGAGGAGCTCCTACGAGCAGTACTTC
TRBJ2-7 NA TRBV4-3 many CASSQDYLVGEQYF TGCGCCAGCAGCCAAGACTACCTAGTAGGCGAGCAGTACTTC
TRBJ1-1 TRBD1 TRBV28 many CASYRGPSVPEAFF TGTGCCAGCTATAGGGGGCCGTCCGTCCCTGAAGCTTTCTTT